These 25 T cell receptor beta chains came from one sample sequenced in a study of T cell repertoires in cytomegalovirus infection. TCRdb ran MiXCR on the reads and lists one entry per CDR3 protein. The sample yields around 260,000 distinct CDR3 sequences, roughly 10% seen once. Specimen: PBMCs. All receptors derive from a human donor in good health (CMV status not recorded). Some clones in this sample may be carry-over from other donors' samples.

The V call is TRBV6-2 or TRBV6-3, the J call TRBJ2-2; D is uncertain. The CDR3 covers 11 residues. Trimming removed 7 bases at V and 8 bases at J, with 8 bases between. Germline loops: CDR1 MNHEY, CDR2 SVGEGT. The CDR3 protein is CASTHWGELFF. The CDR3 region has the DNA TGTGCCAGCACCCACTGGGGGGAGCTGTTTTTT.

This clonotype was counted ten times or more. This chain connects TRBV7-8 to TRBJ2-7; D tentatively fits TRBD1 or TRBD2 (5 bases each). The germline V and J ends were trimmed by 3 bases and 3 bases, with 15 bases remaining between them. The length of the CDR3 is 15 residues. Germline V lookup: CDR1 SGHVS, CDR2 FQNEAQ. CDR3 sequence: CASSLTAGAVYEQYF. CDR3 sequence (DNA): TGTGCCAGCAGCTTGACAGCCGGGGCCGTCTACGAGCAGTACTTC.

This rearrangement joins TRBV6-5 to TRBJ1-2; 7 nucleotides agree with TRBD1. The CDR3 has 11 amino acids. J lost 14 bases, V lost 6 bases, and 9 bases had no gene match. Germline loops: CDR1 MNHEY, CDR2 SVGAGI. This CDR3 is CASSPGQAKTF. The CDR3 DNA reads as TGTGCCAGCAGCCCAGGACAGGCGAAAACCTTC.

As to this clonotype: This could be a read error, since a much larger clone is one nucleotide away. This chain connects TRBV7-2 to TRBJ2-3, with TRBD2 matching 8 bases. Unmatched junction bases numbered 8, after V lost 5 bases and J lost 4 bases. CDR1 SGHTA and CDR2 FQGNSA come from the germline V gene. This CDR3 spans 15 amino acids. The CDR3 spells CTSSLRGGGADTQYF. CDR3 DNA sequence: TGTACCAGCAGCCTCCGGGGGGGCGGGGCAGATACGCAGTATTTT. The full variable domain, with the rest looked up from reference TRBV7-2 and TRBJ2-3, is GAGVSQSPSNKVTEKGKDVELRCDPISGHTALYWYRQSLGQGLEFLIYFQGNSAPDKSGLPSDRFSAERTGGSVSTLTIQRTQQEDSAVYLCTSSLRGGGADTQYFGPGTRLTVL.

This clonotype was seen repeatedly, ten times or more. CDR3 nucleotide sequence: TGTGCCAGCAGCTTATTTGGTATAGTCCCCTATAATTCACCCCTCCACTTT. Translated, it gives CASSLFGIVPYNSPLHF. V and J are TRBV7-2 and TRBJ1-6; D not certain. Germline V CDR1 and CDR2: SGHTA, FQGNSA. Between the trimmed V and J ends, which lost 2 bases and 2 bases, there was a span of 13 bases. This CDR3 has 17 amino acids.

The table lists this clonotype with many counts. The gene calls are TRBV19 and TRBJ2-3; the D is unclear. Trimming removed 5 bases at V and 5 bases at J, with 17 bases between. This CDR3 has 15 amino acids. Germline assignment: CDR1 LNHDA and CDR2 SQIVND (reference sequence). CDR3 in amino acids: CASSSRPAVIDTQYF. The CDR3 nucleotides read TGTGCCAGTAGTTCCCGACCCGCGGTGATAGATACGCAGTATTTT. Variable domain in full (rest from reference TRBV19 and TRBJ2-3): DGGITQSPKYLFRKEGQNVTLSCEQNLNHDAMYWYRQDPGQGLRLIYYSQIVNDFQKGDIAEGYSVSREKKESFPLTVTSAQKNPTAFYLCASSSRPAVIDTQYFGPGTRLTVL.

At least ten counts were recorded for this clonotype. The chain carries TRBV7-8 and TRBJ2-2; D unresolved. The CDR3 contains 12 residues. The V end lost 5 bases, the J end lost 8 bases, and 9 bases lay between the germline ends. The V gene's germline CDR1 is SGHVS and CDR2 FQNEAQ. CDR3 bases: TGTGCCAGCAGCCCTCTACCAGGGGAGCTGTTTTTT. Translating gives CASSPLPGELFF.

The rearrangement links TRBV6-2 or TRBV6-3 to TRBJ1-1, with unresolved D. CDR1 is MNHEY, CDR2 SVGEGT, per germline. This CDR3 is 17 amino acids long. Trimming left V 5 bases short and J 0 bases short, with 19 bases between. In DNA, the CDR3 is TGTGCCAGCAGTATAGCAATTTCCCGCGCTGTGAACACTGAAGCTTTCTTT. Its protein is CASSIAISRAVNTEAFF.

The rearrangement links TRBV12-3 or TRBV12-4 to TRBJ2-7, with D possibly TRBD1 on 6 matching bases. Trimming removed 4 bases from V and 4 bases from J, with 14 bases in between. There are 14 residues in the CDR3. CDR3 DNA sequence: TGTGCCAGCAGTTACTATAGGGGGAATTACGAGCAGTACTTC. Amino acids: CASSYYRGNYEQYF.

This clonotype was picked up many times. V gene TRBV7-2 combines with J gene TRBJ1-6; the D is unclear. V was shortened by 5 bases and J by 4 bases, with 6 bases between the two germline ends. The length of the CDR3 is 13 residues. The germline gives CDR1 SGHTA, CDR2 FQGNSA. CDR3 protein: CASSPVYNSPLHF. The CDR3 DNA reads as TGTGCCAGCAGCCCCGTATATAATTCACCCCTCCACTTT. The variable domain in full, with the rest retrieved from reference TRBV7-2 and TRBJ1-6, is GAGVSQSPSNKVTEKGKDVELRCDPISGHTALYWYRQSLGQGLEFLIYFQGNSAPDKSGLPSDRFSAERTGGSVSTLTIQRTQQEDSAVYLCASSPVYNSPLHFGNGTRLTVT.

This clonotype has more than one count but fewer than ten. This chain links TRBV5-6 with TRBJ2-2, with a weak D call TRBD1 (6 bases). The V gene's germline CDR1 is SGHDT and CDR2 YYEEEE. The length of the CDR3 is 13 residues. Trimming removed 7 bases at V and 3 bases at J, with 10 bases between. This CDR3 reads CASHRDDTGELFF. In DNA, the CDR3 is TGTGCCAGCCACAGGGACGACACCGGGGAGCTGTTTTTT. Full variable domain (outside the CDR3, taken from reference TRBV5-6 and TRBJ2-2): DAGVTQSPTHLIKTRGQQVTLRCSPKSGHDTVSWYQQALGQGPQFIFQYYEEEERQRGNFPDRFSGHQFPNYSSELNVNALLLGDSALYLCASHRDDTGELFFGEGSRLTVL.

The gene calls are TRBV10-1 and TRBJ2-2, with TRBD1 identical over 9 bases. The V and J ends lost 0 bases and 6 bases, in that order; junction bases with no gene match: 8. CDR1 and CDR2 from the germline V gene are WNHNN and SYGVQD (reference sequence). This CDR3 region has 17 residues. CDR3 in DNA: TGCGCCAGCAGTGAGTCAGTGTTGGGACAGGGACCCGGGGAGCTGTTTTTT. Translation: CASSESVLGQGPGELFF.

The chain carries TRBV5-6 and TRBJ1-4, with 8 bases matching TRBD1. CDR1 and CDR2 from the germline V gene are SGHDT and YYEEEE. V was clipped by 4 bases and J by 8 bases; unmatched bases: 16. The CDR3 consists of 17 residues. Written as DNA, the CDR3 is TGTGCCAGCAGCCCTCTGACAGGGGCGGATGTGAGCGAAAAACTGTTTTTT. Residues: CASSPLTGADVSEKLFF.

CDR3 in amino acids: CASKGLGTLNTEAFF. The CDR3 DNA is TGTGCCAGCAAAGGTCTAGGGACGTTGAACACTGAAGCTTTCTTT. The rearrangement links TRBV28 to TRBJ1-1, with D possibly being TRBD1 (5 bases). Germline-derived CDR1 and CDR2 are MDHEN and SYDVKM. This CDR3 has 15 residues. V was clipped by 7 bases and J by 0 bases, with 15 bases between them.

There are many counts of this clonotype. The V call is TRBV11-3, the J call TRBJ2-5; D ambiguous. The CDR3 runs to 12 residues. V was trimmed by 8 bases and J by 5 bases, leaving 12 bases between them. Germline loops: CDR1 SGHNT, CDR2 YENEEA. Written as DNA, the CDR3 is TGTGCCAGCGGGCCTAAAATGGAGACCCAGTACTTC. It translates to CASGPKMETQYF. Full variable domain (rest looked up from reference TRBV11-3 and TRBJ2-5): EAGVVQSPRYKIIEKKQPVAFWCNPISGHNTLYWYLQNLGQGPELLIRYENEEAVDDSQLPKDRFSAERLKGVDSTLKIQPAELGDSAVYLCASGPKMETQYFGPGTRLLVL.

This clonotype was observed a handful of times. The V and J genes are TRBV28 and TRBJ1-2; D call uncertain. CDR3 length: 12 residues. V was trimmed by 4 bases and J by 4 bases, leaving 7 bases between them. Germline CDR1 reads MDHEN; CDR2 reads SYDVKM. CDR3: CASSSRGYGYTF. The CDR3 coding sequence is TGTGCCAGCAGTTCACGGGGCTATGGCTACACCTTC.

This clonotype appeared many times. The chain is built from TRBV7-2 and TRBJ1-4, with 9 bases fitting TRBD1. Germline CDR1 reads SGHTA; CDR2 reads FQGNSA. The junction had 7 bases not matched to a gene; V was cut back by 4 bases and J by 7 bases. The length of the CDR3 is 15 residues. CDR3 sequence (DNA): TGTGCCAGCAGCTGGGGGACAGGGCTAGGTGAAAAACTGTTTTTT. Encoded protein: CASSWGTGLGEKLFF. The complete variable domain, with remaining parts taken from reference TRBV7-2 and TRBJ1-4, reads GAGVSQSPSNKVTEKGKDVELRCDPISGHTALYWYRQSLGQGLEFLIYFQGNSAPDKSGLPSDRFSAERTGGSVSTLTIQRTQQEDSAVYLCASSWGTGLGEKLFFGSGTQLSVL.

The gene calls are TRBV28 and TRBJ2-6; 7 bases are shared with TRBD2. This CDR3 is 15 amino acids long. The V gene end was trimmed by 6 bases and the J gene end by 2 bases; junction bases not matched to a gene: 4. CDR1 is MDHEN, CDR2 SYDVKM, per germline. In nucleotides, the CDR3 is TGTGCCAGCAGGCGGGGGTCGGCTGGGGCCAACGTCCTGACTTTC. Its translation: CASRRGSAGANVLTF.

V and J are TRBV28 and TRBJ1-2; D is uncertain. The CDR3 is 12 residues long. Germline V gene sequence: CDR1 MDHEN, CDR2 SYDVKM. V was shortened by 10 bases and J by 7 bases, with 16 bases between the two germline ends. The CDR3 protein is CANAGRAGGYTF. The CDR3 nucleotides are TGTGCCAACGCCGGGAGGGCTGGTGGCTACACCTTC.

This clonotype was counted ten times or more. The chain joins TRBV20-1 to TRBJ1-6; D possibly corresponds to TRBD1 (6 bases). CDR3 size: 16 residues. V shed 2 bases and J shed 7 bases, with 18 bases lying between them. Per the germline V gene, CDR1 is DFQATT and CDR2 is SNEGSKA (reference sequence). As DNA, the CDR3 is TGCAGTGCTAGAACTAGTTTAGGGACATCAAATTCACCCCTCCACTTT. It codes for CSARTSLGTSNSPLHF.

This clonotype was recorded at least ten times. V usage is TRBV12-3 or TRBV12-4 and J usage is TRBJ1-1; 7 positions agree with TRBD1. This CDR3 has 13 residues. Trimming took 7 bases from V and 3 from J; bases not matched to a gene: 5. Here the CDR3 DNA reads TGTGCCAGCAAGGCCCAGGGGGACACTGAAGCTTTCTTT. Translation gives CASKAQGDTEAFF.

This clonotype was picked up many times. V gene TRBV7-8 combines with J gene TRBJ2-7; 13 nucleotides align to TRBD2. Germline V gene lookup returns CDR1 SGHVS and CDR2 FQNEAQ. The CDR3 loop spans 15 amino acids. With 5 bases clipped from V and 7 bases from J, the junction kept 8 bases outside the gene matches. The CDR3 sequence is CASSISLAGGPEQYF. The CDR3 DNA sequence: TGTGCCAGCAGCATCTCACTAGCGGGAGGGCCGGAGCAGTACTTC.

This clonotype has only a few counts. This rearrangement joins TRBV29-1 to TRBJ2-3, with D hard to call. V was cut by 6 bases and J by 4 bases, with 8 bases left in between. CDR1 and CDR2 from the germline V gene are SQVTM and ANQGSEA. The length of the CDR3 is 11 residues. DNA for the CDR3: TGCAGCGTCCTACATTCAGATACGCAGTATTTT. Protein product: CSVLHSDTQYF.

This clonotype was seen repeatedly, ten times or more. The chain combines TRBV14 with TRBJ2-7; D gene uncertain. Germline loops: CDR1 SGHDN, CDR2 FVKESK. CDR3 size: 14 residues. Trimming removed 1 base from V and 2 bases from J, with 9 bases in between. The CDR3 loop is CASSQGSLPYEQYF. The CDR3 DNA sequence: TGTGCCAGCAGCCAAGGGTCACTCCCCTACGAGCAGTACTTC.

This clonotype was seen many times. The DNA of the CDR3 is TGTGCCAGCACCTCGCTGAGGTTTTGGACCTACACCTTC. This encodes CASTSLRFWTYTF. The chain links TRBV12-3 or TRBV12-4 to TRBJ1-2, with no clear D. The CDR3 runs to 13 residues. V lost 7 bases and J lost 10, with 19 bases in between.